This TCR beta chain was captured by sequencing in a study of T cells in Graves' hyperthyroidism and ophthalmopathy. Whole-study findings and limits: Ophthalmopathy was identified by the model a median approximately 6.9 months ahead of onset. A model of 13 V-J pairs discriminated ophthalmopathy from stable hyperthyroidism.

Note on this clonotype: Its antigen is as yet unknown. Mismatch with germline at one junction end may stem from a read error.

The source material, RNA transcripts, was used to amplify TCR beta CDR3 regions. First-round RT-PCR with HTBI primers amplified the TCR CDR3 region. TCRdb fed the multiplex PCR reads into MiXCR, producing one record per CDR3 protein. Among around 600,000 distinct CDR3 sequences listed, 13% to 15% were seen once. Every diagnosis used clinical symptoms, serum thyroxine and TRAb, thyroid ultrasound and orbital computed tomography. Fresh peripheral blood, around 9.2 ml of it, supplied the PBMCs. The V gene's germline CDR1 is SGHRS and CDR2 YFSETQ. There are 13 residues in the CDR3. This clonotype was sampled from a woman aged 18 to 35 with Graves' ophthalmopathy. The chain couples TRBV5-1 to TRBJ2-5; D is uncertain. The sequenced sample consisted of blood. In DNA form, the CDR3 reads TGCTCCAGCAGGAGTAACTGGGAAGAGACCCAGTGCTTC. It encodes CSSRSNWEETQCF.